This T cell receptor (beta chain) was captured by sequencing in a study of beta chain features in type 1 diabetes. Overall study context: Patients shared similar age, gender and cell yields with healthy donors. Study-level points and caveats: No resolution was reached here on whether HLA type influences TCRB rearrangement. A closer apparent resemblance between naive, central memory and Treg TCRB repertoires was seen in patients than in healthy donors.

The CDR3 loop spans 16 amino acids. J was trimmed by 5 bases and V by 5 bases; bases with no gene match: 13. Germline V lookup: CDR1 SGHVS, CDR2 FQNEAQ. With respect to this clone: Its antigen is currently unknown.

Expressed TCRB transcripts were sequenced, since all the RNA that had been isolated was reverse transcribed. Method: immunoSEQ multiplex PCR; TCRdb's copy keeps in-frame clones and lacks some. The sample lists 200,000 to 250,000 clones, 27% seen once, with about 3.9% in the top ten. The chain couples TRBV7-8 to TRBJ2-7, with 9 bases matching TRBD1. The sample consisted of central memory CD4+ T cells from blood. This receptor was identified in a man younger than 40 in good health. Written as DNA, the CDR3 is TGTGCCAGCAGCCCGACCCAGGGACAGGGTTGGAACGAGCAGTACTTC. This sequence encodes CASSPTQGQGWNEQYF.